The clone carrying this T cell receptor (beta chain) was seen once. This sample is part of a study of blood T cell repertoires in COVID-19. The protocol was immunoSEQ multiplex PCR, while the TCRdb copy is restricted to in-frame clones and leaves out a portion. The sample has approximately 150,000 clones; almost 90% are singletons. Germline assignment: CDR1 MNHEY and CDR2 SVGAGI. The J segment lost 10 bases and the V segment lost 2 bases, leaving 10 bases of the junction unmatched. This CDR3 has 15 amino acids. The origin of this receptor is a woman aged 55-70 years with acute or convalescent COVID-19. Material: peripheral blood. The chain links TRBV6-5 to TRBJ2-1, with TRBD1 identical over 8 bases. The CDR3 nucleotides are TGTGCCAGCAGTTACGCACAGACAGGGGTGGGCGAGCAGTTCTTC. It codes for CASSYAQTGVGEQFF.